The 5 T cell receptor beta chains below come from one sample, sequenced in a study of blood T cell repertoires in COVID-19. Clones were sequenced by immunoSEQ multiplex PCR, and TCRdb holds only the in-frame ones, with some missing. This sample has just under 40,000 clones; 85% occur once, and the top ten carry approximately 8.9%. Sample: peripheral blood. These receptors were collected from a human donor in a cohort sampled during active COVID-19.

This chain links TRBV6-5 with TRBJ1-4, with 7 bases aligning to TRBD1. CDR3 size: 15 residues. Trimming cost V 6 bases and J 4 bases; bases outside gene matches: 8. Germline CDR1 MNHEY, CDR2 SVGAGI. Here the CDR3 reads CASRLTGTDNEKLFF. The CDR3 coding sequence is TGTGCCAGCAGACTGACCGGGACAGATAATGAAAAACTGTTTTTT.

This sequence joins TRBV6-1 and TRBJ1-3; D not certain. The V gene lost 1 base and the J gene lost 5 bases, with 9 bases spanning the gap. From germline, CDR1 is MNHNS and CDR2 SASEGT. This CDR3 has 14 residues. CDR3 nucleotides: TGTGCCAGCAGTGAAGTTACCGCGAGAAACACCATATATTTT. Translating gives CASSEVTARNTIYF.

The chain couples TRBV6-5 to TRBJ1-3; the D gene is possibly TRBD1 (6 bases). From germline, CDR1 is MNHEY and CDR2 SVGAGI. V lost 6 bases to trimming and J lost 3 bases, with 12 bases between them. This CDR3 has 14 amino acids. CDR3 DNA sequence: TGTGCCAGCAGCCAAGGGGGTGGTGGAAACACCATATATTTT. This translates into CASSQGGGGNTIYF.

The chain carries TRBV11-2 and TRBJ2-7; TRBD1 agrees at 7 bases. CDR3 length equals 16 residues. The ends lost 5 bases at V and 1 base at J; junction bases unmatched: 11. Germline assignment: CDR1 SGHAT and CDR2 FQNNGV. DNA for the CDR3: TGTGCCAGCAGCCGATTCCGACAGGGATCATCCTACGAGCAGTACTTC. This encodes CASSRFRQGSSYEQYF.

The gene calls are TRBV4-2 and TRBJ1-1; a weak D match, TRBD1 (5 bases). The CDR3 length is 15 residues. Germline CDR1 LGHNA, CDR2 YNFKEQ. The V and J ends lost 1 base and 0 bases respectively, with 9 bases between them. CDR3 nucleotides: TGTGCCAGCAGCCAAGGGGGGGGGATGAACACTGAAGCTTTCTTT. Translating it yields CASSQGGGMNTEAFF.